The rows below give T cell receptor beta chains drawn from one sample of a study of shared clonotypes between healthy human individuals. Sequenced by immunoSEQ multiplex PCR; TCRdb stores in-frame clones only, minus some. The profile shows about 340,000 clones, more than 60% of them singletons. Sequencing used memory CD4+ T cells sorted from blood. Receptors originate from a man aged 30 to 39 in good health. CDR3s include the opening cysteine and the closing phenylalanine or tryptophan. D genes are given only for firm matches. Rows may omit the clone size; those that give it use once, few, many or a size class.

TRBJ2-3 TRBV9 TRBD2 NA CASSYSSGTFDGDTQYF TGTGCCAGCAGCTACTCTAGCGGGACGTTTGACGGAGATACGCAGTATTTT
TRBJ2-5 TRBV11-2 TRBD2 few CASSSLAGVGETQYF TGTGCCAGCAGCTCTCTAGCGGGAGTGGGGGAGACCCAGTACTTC
TRBJ1-2 TRBV4-1 NA NA CASSPMDGYGYTF TGCGCCAGCAGCCCAATGGACGGTTATGGCTACACCTTC
TRBJ2-7 TRBV19 TRBD1 NA CASSPDRSYEQYF TGTGCCAGTAGCCCGGACAGGTCCTACGAGCAGTACTTC
TRBJ2-2 TRBV7-6 NA NA CASSLSWTGELFF TGTGCCAGCAGCTTAAGTTGGACCGGGGAGCTGTTTTTT
TRBJ2-7 TRBV5-4 TRBD2 NA CASSARTSGSYEQYF TGTGCCAGCAGCGCACGGACTAGCGGGAGCTACGAGCAGTACTTC
TRBJ1-1 TRBV6-1 NA NA CASSEMRDTEAFF TGTGCCAGCAGTGAAATGCGGGACACTGAAGCTTTCTTT
TRBJ2-3 TRBV29-1 NA NA CSVVEGTDTQYF TGCAGCGTTGTTGAGGGGACAGATACGCAGTATTTT
TRBJ2-7 TRBV5-4 NA NA CASSPGTEGEQYF TGTGCCAGCAGCCCAGGAACGGAGGGCGAGCAGTACTTC
TRBJ2-5 TRBV5-1 NA few CASSLDGREETQYF TGTGCCAGCAGCTTGGATGGACGGGAAGAGACCCAGTACTTC
TRBJ2-4 TRBV29-1 NA many CSVRETLAKNIQYF TGCAGCGTTAGGGAGACCCTAGCCAAAAACATTCAGTACTTC
TRBJ1-5 TRBV5-6 NA NA CASSLAVGSNQPQHF TGTGCCAGCAGCTTGGCAGTGGGAAGCAATCAGCCCCAGCATTTT
TRBJ1-5 TRBV7-8 NA NA CASSSGIGENQPQHF TGTGCCAGCAGCTCAGGGATCGGTGAGAATCAGCCCCAGCATTTT
TRBJ2-2 TRBV7-2 NA NA CASSPLRSNTGELFF TGTGCCAGCAGCCCCCTCCGGTCGAACACCGGGGAGCTGTTTTTT
TRBJ2-3 TRBV6-1 NA NA CASSERGGGTDTQYF TGTGCCAGCAGTGAGAGGGGCGGGGGCACAGATACGCAGTATTTT
TRBJ1-2 TRBV30 TRBD1 once CAWRGQGSYGYTF TGTGCCTGGAGGGGACAGGGGTCCTATGGCTACACCTTC
TRBJ1-1 TRBV7-3 NA NA CASSLQGYTEAFF TGTGCCAGCAGCCTCCAGGGTTACACTGAAGCTTTCTTT
TRBJ2-2 TRBV5-1 TRBD2 NA CASSPFLAGGTGELFF TGCGCCAGCAGCCCCTTCCTAGCGGGAGGAACCGGGGAGCTGTTTTTT
TRBJ2-1 TRBV7-9 TRBD1 once CASSGIRDRGGYEQFF TGTGCCAGCAGCGGAATCCGGGACAGGGGGGGATATGAGCAGTTCTTC
TRBJ2-7 TRBV5-4 NA NA CASSLDPAGPGIVPYEQYF TGTGCCAGCAGCTTGGATCCGGCAGGCCCTGGAATAGTACCCTACGAGCAGTACTTC
TRBJ1-4 TRBV18 NA few CASSPGQGEKLFF TGTGCCAGCTCACCGGGCCAGGGAGAAAAACTGTTTTTT
TRBJ1-1 TRBV18 NA NA CASSFSTGTEAFF TGTGCCAGCTCCTTCTCCACAGGAACTGAAGCTTTCTTT
TRBJ2-7 TRBV14 NA NA CASSHPLGSHEQYF TGTGCCAGCAGCCACCCCCTAGGTTCCCACGAGCAGTACTTC
TRBJ1-3 TRBV21-1 NA few CASNACEVHTIYF TGTGCCAGCAACGCGTGTGAGGTACACACCATATATTTT
TRBJ2-3 TRBV9 NA NA CASSVALGTGDTQYF TGTGCCAGCAGCGTCGCGTTGGGAACTGGGGATACGCAGTATTTT
TRBJ2-6 TRBV28 NA NA CASSQDTSGANVLTF TGTGCCAGCAGCCAAGACACTTCAGGGGCCAACGTCCTGACTTTC
TRBJ2-5 TRBV7-8 TRBD2 NA CASRLLSGRRETQYF TGTGCCAGCAGACTACTTAGCGGGAGGAGAGAGACCCAGTACTTC
TRBJ2-1 TRBV7-8 TRBD2 NA CASSKGLAGGFVVSYNEQFF TGTGCCAGCAGCAAGGGACTAGCGGGAGGGTTTGTAGTTTCCTACAATGAGCAGTTCTTC
TRBJ2-3 TRBV5-6 NA few CASSLRRDTQYF TGTGCCAGCAGCTTGAGACGTGATACGCAGTATTTT
TRBJ2-3 TRBV18 NA NA CASSQNLARTDTQYF TGTGCCAGCTCACAGAACCTAGCGCGCACAGATACGCAGTATTTT
TRBJ2-2 TRBV5-4 NA NA CASSTPTRNTGELFF TGTGCCAGCAGCACCCCAACTAGGAACACCGGGGAGCTGTTTTTT
TRBJ2-5 TRBV27 NA NA CASSLGLVQTQYF TGTGCCAGCAGTCTGGGGCTCGTGCAGACCCAGTACTTC
TRBJ2-1 TRBV11-2 NA once CASRLTIYNEQFF TGTGCCAGCAGGTTGACTATTTACAATGAGCAGTTCTTC
TRBJ2-7 TRBV9 NA NA CASSVGPTPYEQYF TGTGCCAGCAGCGTAGGGCCAACACCCTACGAGCAGTACTTC
TRBJ2-1 TRBV14 TRBD2 NA CASSLTSGVSSYNEQFF TGTGCCAGCAGCCTAACTAGCGGGGTCAGCTCCTACAATGAGCAGTTCTTC
TRBJ2-5 TRBV5-4 NA NA CASSWPGKQETQYF TGTGCCAGCAGCTGGCCGGGGAAGCAAGAGACCCAGTACTTC
TRBJ2-3 TRBV6-4 TRBD1 NA CASSDSTGGADTQYF TGTGCCAGCAGTGACTCGACAGGGGGCGCAGATACGCAGTATTTT
TRBJ2-6 TRBV5-4 NA NA CASSLADPRGTFSGANVLTF TGTGCCAGCAGCTTGGCGGACCCGCGGGGCACATTCTCTGGGGCCAACGTCCTGACTTTC
TRBJ2-7 TRBV27 NA NA CASSFPGAFYEQYF TGTGCCAGCAGTTTTCCGGGAGCGTTCTACGAGCAGTACTTC
TRBJ1-4 TRBV29-1 NA NA CSAQGTNEKLFF TGCAGCGCACAGGGAACTAATGAAAAACTGTTTTTT